The clone carrying this T cell receptor (beta chain) was found a few times. The data were taken from a study of blood T cells in healthy people across ages. A second PCR of 7 to 11 cycles used a sample-barcoded 5' primer and a J-beta primer mix. In TCRdb, the 5' RACE reads were re-called with MiXCR into one record per CDR3 protein. The sample contains roughly 1 million distinct CDR3 sequences, roughly 24% of which appear only once. This sample also appeared in a second study, on T cells of mothers and their children. That publication notes: Second-round PCR products received sample barcodes and 2-4 random nucleotides from the M1S primer. Slightly, though not significantly, more overlap was seen in related than in unrelated mother-child pairs.

This TCR derives from a girl under 10 years old in good health. Sequencing was performed on blood.

CDR3 sequence (DNA): TGTGCCAGCAGCTTAGTGGGCACAGCTCCGGGCGAGCAGTACTTC. Encoded protein: CASSLVGTAPGEQYF. The chain is built from TRBV7-2 and TRBJ2-7; D remains ambiguous. The CDR3 contains 15 residues. V was cut by 1 base and J by 6 bases, with 16 bases left in between. CDR1 is SGHTA, CDR2 FQGNSA, per germline.